A single sample is the source of the 20 T cell receptor beta chains below, sequenced in a study of cytomegalovirus exposure and HLA in healthy donors. In the PCR, 60 Vbeta and 13 Jbeta primers were used. Method: immunoSEQ multiplex PCR; TCRdb's copy keeps in-frame clones and lacks some. The repertoire holds 110,000 to 150,000 clones, with more than 70% as singletons. Sequenced sample: PBMCs. Receptors originate from a woman aged 40 to 55 in good health and CMV-seronegative.

The chain couples TRBV10-3 to TRBJ2-1, with 13 bases that match TRBD2. The CDR3 extends over 15 amino acids. V dropped 5 bases and J dropped 3; count of bases not matched to a gene: 1. The germline gives CDR1 ENHRY, CDR2 SYGVKD. DNA of the CDR3: TGTGCCATCAGTACTAGCGGGGGGGGCTACAATGAGCAGTTCTTC. It codes for CAISTSGGGYNEQFF.

The sample holds a few counts of this clone. The V and J genes are TRBV2 and TRBJ2-5; TRBD1 agrees at 9 bases. CDR1 and CDR2 (germline): SNHLY, FYNNEI. V was clipped by 7 bases and J by 2 bases; unmatched bases: 2. This CDR3 is built from 13 residues. CDR3 sequence reads: CASIGQGQETQYF. The CDR3 DNA sequence: TGTGCCAGCATTGGACAGGGGCAAGAGACCCAGTACTTC.

V is TRBV6-4 and J is TRBJ2-1; TRBD1 might be the D (6 bases). The CDR3 loop spans 16 amino acids. The germline V gene encodes CDR1 MRHNA and CDR2 SNTAGT. Between the trimmed V and J ends, which lost 2 bases and 4 bases, there was a span of 15 bases. CDR3 nucleotides: TGTGCCAGCAGTGACACGTACAGGGAGTGGTACAATGAGCAGTTCTTC. Protein: CASSDTYREWYNEQFF.

The rearrangement uses TRBV9 and TRBJ2-1; 7 nucleotides line up with TRBD2. Germline CDR1 SGDLS, CDR2 YYNGEE. Trimming took 4 bases from V and 0 from J; bases not matched to a gene: 7. The CDR3 loop spans 16 amino acids. CDR3 nucleotide sequence: TGTGCCAGCAGCCCGCGGACTAGAGGCTCCTACAATGAGCAGTTCTTC. Its protein is CASSPRTRGSYNEQFF. Using reference TRBV9 and TRBJ2-1 for the parts outside the CDR3, the full variable domain is DSGVTQTPKHLITATGQRVTLRCSPRSGDLSVYWYQQSLDQGLQFLIQYYNGEERAKGNILERFSAQQFPDLHSELNLSSLELGDSALYFCASSPRTRGSYNEQFFGPGTRLTVL.

The genes are TRBV7-9 and TRBJ1-2; 9 positions match TRBD1. This CDR3 has 14 residues. Looked up from germline, CDR1 is SEHNR and CDR2 is FQNEAQ (reference sequence). With V trimmed by 2 bases and J by 4 bases, 2 bases remained unmatched. The CDR3, as DNA: TGTGCCAGCAGCTTAAAGGGACAGGGCTATGGCTACACCTTC. Protein sequence: CASSLKGQGYGYTF.

The V and J genes are TRBV6-4 and TRBJ2-3, with 8 bases matching TRBD2. The CDR3 contains 14 residues. CDR1 and CDR2 from the germline V gene are MRHNA and SNTAGT. The J segment lost 0 bases and the V segment lost 5 bases, leaving 1 base of the junction unmatched. The CDR3 DNA is TGTGCCAGCAGTTCTAGCGGGAGCACAGATACGCAGTATTTT. Protein: CASSSSGSTDTQYF.

This clone was seen more than once but under ten times. The rearrangement uses TRBV4-1 and TRBJ2-7; perhaps TRBD1 as D (6 bases). This CDR3 spans 14 amino acids. Trimming cost V 7 bases and J 5 bases, with 18 bases left between them. Germline V gives CDR1 MGHRA, CDR2 YSYEKL. The CDR3 reads CASTTLQGTHEQYF. Written as DNA, the CDR3 is TGCGCCAGCACGACACTACAGGGTACCCACGAGCAGTACTTC.

This clone was seen only once. The chain is built from TRBV4-1 and TRBJ2-4; 12 nucleotides line up with TRBD2. Germline V gives CDR1 MGHRA, CDR2 YSYEKL. The V and J ends lost 3 bases and 6 bases, in that order; junction bases with no gene match: 15. The CDR3 is 19 amino acids. CDR3 protein: CASSQGHSSGRAIGNIQYF. The DNA of the CDR3 is TGCGCCAGCAGCCAGGGTCACTCTAGCGGGAGGGCCATTGGAAACATTCAGTACTTC.

The chain links TRBV4-2 to TRBJ2-1, with D perhaps matching TRBD2 (6 bases). V lost 1 base to trimming and J lost 12 bases, with 13 bases between them. The CDR3 length is 13 residues. Germline lookup yields CDR1 LGHNA and CDR2 YNFKEQ. This CDR3 is CASSQGRGDGQFF. CDR3 sequence (DNA): TGTGCCAGCAGCCAAGGGAGGGGAGATGGGCAGTTCTTC.

This clone has a single count. This chain links TRBV10-1 with TRBJ2-2; the match to TRBD1 covers 7 bases. The V gene end was trimmed by 6 bases and the J gene end by 6 bases; junction bases not matched to a gene: 1. Germline V gives CDR1 WNHNN, CDR2 SYGVQD (reference sequence). This CDR3 spans 12 amino acids. CDR3 sequence: CASSQGAGELFF. The CDR3 bases are TGCGCCAGCAGCCAGGGGGCCGGGGAGCTGTTTTTT.

The table lists this clone with a count of one. V usage is TRBV5-8 and J usage is TRBJ2-1; 8 bases fit TRBD2. Germline V gene data show CDR1 as SGHTS and CDR2 as YDEGEE. The ends lost 0 bases at V and 4 bases at J; junction bases unmatched: 6. The CDR3 runs 16 residues. CDR3 sequence reads: CASSLERGGGYNEQFF. The CDR3 region has the DNA TGTGCCAGCAGCTTGGAACGGGGGGGAGGTTACAATGAGCAGTTCTTC.

The gene calls are TRBV27 and TRBJ2-1, with D possibly being TRBD1 (5 bases). In germline, CDR1 is MNHEY, CDR2 SMNVEV (reference sequence). V shed 2 bases and J shed 0 bases, with 11 bases lying between them. CDR3 length: 16 amino acids. The CDR3 sequence is CASSLQGAGSYNEQFF. DNA of the CDR3: TGTGCCAGCAGTTTACAAGGGGCCGGCTCCTACAATGAGCAGTTCTTC.

The chain links TRBV7-9 to TRBJ2-3; 7 bases map to TRBD2. The CDR3 length is 14 residues. Germline V gives CDR1 SEHNR, CDR2 FQNEAQ (reference sequence). V lost 5 bases, J lost 1 base, and 3 bases stayed unmatched. CDR3 nucleotide sequence: TGTGCCAGCAGCCATACTAGCGGCACAGATACGCAGTATTTT. It encodes CASSHTSGTDTQYF.

V and J are TRBV27 and TRBJ2-3; D perhaps matches TRBD2 (7 bases). The CDR3 sequence is 15 residues long. V lost 3 bases, J lost 4 bases, and 14 bases lay in between. Germline lookup yields CDR1 MNHEY and CDR2 SMNVEV (reference sequence). CDR3 sequence (DNA): TGTGCCAGCAGTTTGGTTCTAGGGGGGGCAGATACGCAGTATTTT. This translates into CASSLVLGGADTQYF.

This chain connects TRBV7-9 to TRBJ2-7; tentatively, D is TRBD2 (6 bases). This CDR3 is built from 18 residues. Trimming shortened V by 0 bases and J by 0 bases, and 18 bases separated the two germline ends. CDR1 and CDR2 (germline): SEHNR, FQNEAQ (reference sequence). CDR3 DNA: TGTGCCAGCAGCTTAGCAGCCGGGCGCGGGGTCAACTCCTACGAGCAGTACTTC. It is translated as CASSLAAGRGVNSYEQYF.

The chain is built from TRBV27 and TRBJ1-6; 10 bases fit TRBD1. The germline CDR1 and CDR2 sequences are MNHEY and SMNVEV (reference sequence). V lost 6 bases to trimming and J lost 0 bases; unmatched junction nucleotides: 11. The CDR3 extends over 19 amino acids. The CDR3 DNA reads as TGTGCCAGCAGCGCCGACAGGGGGCTCCTCAGCTCCTATAATTCACCCCTCCACTTT. Amino acids: CASSADRGLLSSYNSPLHF.

This clone was found a few times. V and J are TRBV6-6 and TRBJ2-5; D is ambiguous. The CDR3 extends over 15 amino acids. Per germline, CDR1 MNHNY and CDR2 SVGAGI (reference sequence). The ends were cut back, 5 bases at V and 2 bases at J, with 15 bases in the middle. CDR3 protein: CASSHDFPTQETQYF. In DNA, the CDR3 is TGTGCCAGCAGTCACGACTTCCCCACGCAAGAGACCCAGTACTTC.

This clone was counted between two and nine times. The rearrangement uses TRBV5-1 and TRBJ1-1; D ambiguous. This CDR3 has 13 residues. CDR1 and CDR2 from the germline V gene are SGHRS and YFSETQ. The ends were cut back, 0 bases at V and 8 bases at J, with 11 bases in the middle. CDR3 region: CASSLEPSVEAFF. CDR3 nucleotides: TGCGCCAGCAGCTTGGAACCTTCAGTGGAAGCTTTCTTT.

The rearrangement joins TRBV11-2 to TRBJ1-2; perhaps TRBD1 as D (6 bases). Trimming stripped 3 bases from V and 2 bases from J, with 7 bases between. The CDR3 has 13 residues. CDR1 is SGHAT and CDR2 is FQNNGV in the germline V gene. CDR3 protein: CASSLQGNYGYTF. The CDR3 coding sequence is TGTGCCAGCAGCTTGCAGGGGAACTATGGCTACACCTTC.

This clone occurred a few times. The chain employs TRBV7-9 and TRBJ2-2; 7 positions agree with TRBD1. This CDR3 is built from 15 residues. Germline values: CDR1 SEHNR, CDR2 FQNEAQ (reference sequence). With V trimmed by 7 bases and J by 0 bases, 5 bases remained unmatched. The CDR3 here is CASTRTGANTGELFF. In DNA, the CDR3 is TGTGCCAGCACCCGGACAGGCGCGAACACCGGGGAGCTGTTTTTT.